This record looks at one T cell receptor (beta chain) sequence and its context. The data were obtained in a study of blood T cell repertoires in COVID-19. Study overall: Researchers got acute and convalescent COVID-19 samples from the United States, Italy and Spain. PBMCs, B-cell-depleted T cells, or T cells were the source of the cDNA or gDNA that made up the material.

Study processing details: Amplification of reference gene primers was used by the study to estimate nucleated cell counts. Profiling relied on immunoSEQ multiplex PCR, and the TCRdb table lists in-frame clones only, not all of them. That table furnishes V, J and clone size, whereas the DNA furnished D and trimming. The sample lists about 42,000 clones; about 86% were seen once. What was sequenced was peripheral blood. The sequence was obtained from a man between 65 and 80 years old with acute or convalescent COVID-19.

CDR3 sequence: CASSVGVEAFF. CDR3 coding DNA: TGTGCCAGCAGTGTGGGCGTTGAAGCTTTCTTT. This sequence joins TRBV2 and TRBJ1-1, with D uncertain. V was shortened by 4 bases and J by 7 bases, with 7 bases between the two germline ends. The CDR3 spans 11 residues. The germline gives CDR1 SNHLY, CDR2 FYNNEI. Based on the CDR3 plus reference TRBV2 and TRBJ1-1, the full variable domain is EPEVTQTPSHQVTQMGQEVILRCVPISNHLYFYWYRQILGQKVEFLVSFYNNEISEKSEIFDDQFSVERPDGSNFTLKIRSTKLEDSAMYFCASSVGVEAFFGQGTRLTVV.